What follows is one T cell receptor (beta chain) and its context. Its antigen is not known. PCR amplification relied on 60 Vbeta primers (plus 13 Jbeta primers). This table comes from immunoSEQ multiplex PCR, and its TCRdb copy is limited to in-frame clones, with some not included. The table lists approximately 160,000 clones, 82% of them singletons. This entry belongs to a study of cytomegalovirus exposure and HLA in healthy donors. Findings and caveats of the study: A classifier reportedly called cytomegalovirus status with high sensitivity and specificity. Some segments of the V type, notably TRBV6-2 and TRBV6-3, were excluded as indistinguishable.

Germline CDR1 and CDR2: KGHSH and LQKENI. V shed 2 bases and J shed 8 bases, with 12 bases lying between them. The CDR3 spans 13 residues. What was sequenced was PBMCs. The chain couples TRBV18 to TRBJ1-2; D might be TRBD1 (5 bases). The clonotype comes from a male donor in good health and CMV-seronegative. In DNA, the CDR3 is TGTGCCAGCTCACCATGGCAGGGAAAAGGCTACACCTTC. This translates into CASSPWQGKGYTF.